The following is a TCR beta chain sequence with its context. The data originate from a study of T cell changes during pregnancy in multiple sclerosis. Clones were sequenced by immunoSEQ multiplex PCR, and TCRdb holds only the in-frame ones, with some missing. The data contain roughly 47,000 clones, roughly 94% of them singletons. Trimming removed 2 bases at V and 0 bases at J, with 24 bases between. The germline V gene encodes CDR1 SGDLS and CDR2 YYNGEE. This CDR3 has 20 residues. The receptor was derived from a female donor with multiple sclerosis, enrolled in a pregnancy study. The chain joins TRBV9 to TRBJ2-1, with TRBD1 as a possible D gene (7 bases). The sequencing used CD8+ T cells from peripheral blood mononuclear cells, collected before pregnancy. The CDR3 DNA reads TGTGCCAGCAGCGTTCCCCCAACAGCGGCTCAGGGGGGCTCCTACAATGAGCAGTTCTTC. Amino acids: CASSVPPTAAQGGSYNEQFF.